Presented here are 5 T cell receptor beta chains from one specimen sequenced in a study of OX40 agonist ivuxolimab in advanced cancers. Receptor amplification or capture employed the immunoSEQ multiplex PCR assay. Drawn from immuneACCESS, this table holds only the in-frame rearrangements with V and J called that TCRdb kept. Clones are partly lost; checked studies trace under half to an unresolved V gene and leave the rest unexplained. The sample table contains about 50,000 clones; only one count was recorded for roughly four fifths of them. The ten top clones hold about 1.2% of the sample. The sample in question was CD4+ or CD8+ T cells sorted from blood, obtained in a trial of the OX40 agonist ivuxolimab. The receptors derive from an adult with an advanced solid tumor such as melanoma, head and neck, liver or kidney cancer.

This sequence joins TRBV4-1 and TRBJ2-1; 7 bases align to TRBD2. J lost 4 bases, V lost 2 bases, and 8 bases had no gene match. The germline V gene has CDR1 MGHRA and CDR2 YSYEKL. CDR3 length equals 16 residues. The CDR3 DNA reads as TGCGCCAGCAGCCAATTTGGGCTAGCGGATTACAATGAGCAGTTCTTC. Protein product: CASSQFGLADYNEQFF.

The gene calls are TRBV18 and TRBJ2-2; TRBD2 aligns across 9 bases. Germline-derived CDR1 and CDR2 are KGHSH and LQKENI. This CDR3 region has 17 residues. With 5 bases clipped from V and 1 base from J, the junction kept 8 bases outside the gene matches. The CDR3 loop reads CASSSLRLAENTGELFF. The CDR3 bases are TGTGCCAGCTCATCCCTTAGACTAGCGGAGAACACCGGGGAGCTGTTTTTT.

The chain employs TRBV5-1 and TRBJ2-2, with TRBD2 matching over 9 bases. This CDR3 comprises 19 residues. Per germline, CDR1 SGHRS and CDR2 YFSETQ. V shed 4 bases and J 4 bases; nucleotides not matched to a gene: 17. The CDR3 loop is CASSLPGLAGEKGTGELFF. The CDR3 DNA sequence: TGCGCCAGCAGCCTCCCCGGTTTAGCGGGAGAAAAGGGCACCGGGGAGCTGTTTTTT.

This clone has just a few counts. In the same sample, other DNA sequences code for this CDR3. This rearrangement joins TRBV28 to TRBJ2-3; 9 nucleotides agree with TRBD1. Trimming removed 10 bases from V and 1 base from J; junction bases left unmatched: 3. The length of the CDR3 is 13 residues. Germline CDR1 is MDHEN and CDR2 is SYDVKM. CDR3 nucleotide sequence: TGTGCCACCAGGACAGGGGGCACAGATACGCAGTATTTT. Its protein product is CATRTGGTDTQYF. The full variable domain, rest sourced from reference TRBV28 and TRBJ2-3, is DVKVTQSSRYLVKRTGEKVFLECVQDMDHENMFWYRQDPGLGLRLIYFSYDVKMKEKGDIPEGYSVSREKKERFSLILESASTNQTSMYLCATRTGGTDTQYFGPGTRLTVL.

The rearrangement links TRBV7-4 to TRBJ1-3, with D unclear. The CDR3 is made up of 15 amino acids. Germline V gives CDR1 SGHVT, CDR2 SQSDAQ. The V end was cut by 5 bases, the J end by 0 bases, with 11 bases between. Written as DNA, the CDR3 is TGTGCCAGCAGCCACTTCCTACACTCTGGAAACACCATATATTTT. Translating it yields CASSHFLHSGNTIYF.